This T cell receptor (beta chain) was retrieved from a study of T cell responses to AZD1222 COVID-19 vaccine. TCRdb's table, derived via immunoSEQ multiplex PCR, lists solely in-frame clones and lacks some. The sample includes around 80,000 clones, about 82% seen only once; the top ten take over 8%. V trimming: 5 bases; J trimming: 7 bases; junction bases outside the gene matches: 8. Germline V gene sequence: CDR1 SGHTA, CDR2 FQGTGA. The CDR3 has 14 residues. The sample was peripheral blood, taken on day 0 of AZD1222 vaccination. This clonotype was obtained from an adult in good health. V and J are TRBV7-3 and TRBJ2-7, with 10 bases lining up with TRBD1. CDR3 in amino acids: CASSAGQGSREQYF. The CDR3 DNA sequence: TGTGCCAGCAGCGCGGGACAGGGGTCGAGGGAGCAGTACTTC.